The TCR beta chain described here comes from a study of OX40 agonist ivuxolimab in advanced cancers. Overall study context: Among those treated, three patients had partial responses, one with hepatocellular carcinoma and two with cutaneous melanoma.

Using immunoSEQ multiplex PCR, the repertoire was profiled, and TCRdb retains in-frame clones only, with some absent. This sample yields about 80,000 clones, of which about nine tenths are seen a single time; around 2% belongs to the top ten. Looked up from germline, CDR1 is MGHRA and CDR2 is YSYEKL. V was shortened by 0 bases and J by 1 base, with 9 bases between the two germline ends. The length of the CDR3 is 15 residues. The J gene is TRBJ2-5, the V gene TRBV4-1; weak D call: TRBD2 (5 bases). This material consisted of CD4+ or CD8+ T cells sorted from blood, taken in a trial of the OX40 agonist ivuxolimab. The TCR comes from an adult with an advanced solid tumor such as melanoma, head and neck, liver or kidney cancer. For the CDR3, the DNA is TGCGCCAGCAGCCAAGAACGAGGGTTCCAAGAGACCCAGTACTTC. Its protein product is CASSQERGFQETQYF.